The clone carrying this T cell receptor (beta chain) was found a few times. The target antigen is unknown. This sample was included in a study of beta chain features in type 1 diabetes. Study results and caveats: Sequencing of cDNA might inflate the share of cells that strongly express TCR.

The CDR3 runs to 15 residues. CDR1 and CDR2 (germline): SGHDT, YYEEEE. Between the trimmed V and J ends, which lost 0 bases and 5 bases, there was a span of 11 bases. TCRB transcripts that were expressed got sequenced, as all of the isolated RNA had been reverse transcribed. Profiling relied on immunoSEQ multiplex PCR, and the TCRdb table lists in-frame clones only, not all of them. The table records under 450,000 clones, approximately 15% of them present only once. The genes are TRBV5-6 and TRBJ1-4; no reliable D call. The receptor's source is a man aged 25 to 45 in good health. The sequenced sample was naive CD4+ T cells from blood. The DNA of the CDR3 is TGTGCCAGCAGCTTGGCCCAAGGTAGAAATGAAAAACTGTTTTTT. It specifies CASSLAQGRNEKLFF.